These T cell receptor beta chains were read from a single sample in a study of human T cells and chemical hapten exposure. TCRdb redid the calling of the RACE reads with MiXCR, one entry per CDR3 protein. Among just over 350,000 distinct CDR3 sequences listed, just under 6.5% were seen once. Specimen: whole blood, collected in connection with sensitization to the hapten diphenylcyclopropenone (DPC). The receptors derive from a woman aged 18-30 years with alopecia areata. Some clones in this sample may be carry-over from other donors' samples. The CDR3 runs from the conserved cysteine through the conserved F or W. D genes are given only for firm matches. Clone size, where shown, is once, few, many, or a class for clones that have expanded.

v_gene,abundance,j_gene,d_gene,CDR3nt,CDR3aa
TRBV10-3,NA,TRBJ2-5,TRBD1,TGTGCCATCAGTCTGACAGGGGGAGAGACCCAGTACTTC,CAISLTGGETQYF
TRBV20-1,few,TRBJ1-5,NA,TGCAGTGCAAAGAGGTGGGCAGATAGCAATCAGCCCCAGCATTTT,CSAKRWADSNQPQHF
TRBV7-9,many,TRBJ1-1,NA,TGTGCCAGCAGCTTAGGAGCGGTGAACACTGAAGCTTTCTTT,CASSLGAVNTEAFF
TRBV12-3/TRBV12-4,many,TRBJ1-1,NA,TGTGCCAGCACCCAAGGACTAGGGGGGCTCTTCTATAGGTCTGAAGCTTTCTTT,CASTQGLGGLFYRSEAFF
TRBV4-3,many,TRBJ1-1,NA,TGCGCCAGCAGCCAAGATCGGGGCCTACGGTCTGAAGCTTTCTTT,CASSQDRGLRSEAFF
TRBV3-1,NA,TRBJ2-3,NA,TGTGCCAGCAGCCAAGTGGAATTGGGACCTATCGCAGATACGCAGTATTTT,CASSQVELGPIADTQYF
TRBV7-9,NA,TRBJ2-5,NA,TGTGCCAGCAGCCAAGGTGGAGGGCAAGAGACCCAGTACTTC,CASSQGGGQETQYF
TRBV12-3/TRBV12-4,NA,TRBJ2-5,NA,TGTGCCAGCAGAACACAGGGAGGAGAGACCCAGTACTTC,CASRTQGGETQYF
TRBV2,many,TRBJ1-2,TRBD1,TGTGCCAGCAGGACCGGGACAGGACCTCTTTATGGCTACACCTTC,CASRTGTGPLYGYTF
TRBV7-3,NA,TRBJ2-7,NA,TGTGCCAGCAGCCCCGTCTCCGCACTCCTCGGCGGCGAGCAGTACTTC,CASSPVSALLGGEQYF
TRBV4-2,many,TRBJ2-7,NA,TGTGCCAGCAGCCAAGAGGGCGCGAACTACGAGCAGTACTTC,CASSQEGANYEQYF